The 16 T cell receptor beta chains reported below all come from one sample, sequenced in a study of blood T cell repertoires in COVID-19. Sequencing used immunoSEQ multiplex PCR; TCRdb keeps in-frame clones, though not all of them. The sample shows some 190,000 clones, under 80% of them seen only once. The sample taken for sequencing was peripheral blood. These receptors originate from a woman aged 50 to 60 with acute or convalescent COVID-19.

This clone turned up a few times. The CDR3 protein is CASSSGTGWTNQPQHF. CDR3 coding DNA: TGTGCCAGCAGTTCCGGGACAGGGTGGACAAATCAGCCCCAGCATTTT. The chain employs TRBV28 and TRBJ1-5, with 9 bases that match TRBD1. Germline lookup yields CDR1 MDHEN and CDR2 SYDVKM. The CDR3 sequence is 16 residues long. Trimming removed 4 bases from V and 4 bases from J; junction bases left unmatched: 8. The full variable domain, completed using reference TRBV28 and TRBJ1-5, is DVKVTQSSRYLVKRTGEKVFLECVQDMDHENMFWYRQDPGLGLRLIYFSYDVKMKEKGDIPEGYSVSREKKERFSLILESASTNQTSMYLCASSSGTGWTNQPQHFGDGTRLSIL.

The gene calls are TRBV11-2 and TRBJ1-1; TRBD1 might be the D (5 bases). With 4 bases removed from V and 10 bases from J, the gap between germline ends came to 13 bases. This CDR3 is 12 amino acids long. The germline V gene has CDR1 SGHAT and CDR2 FQNNGV. Written as DNA, the CDR3 is TGTGCCAGCAGCTCCCGGGGGGGAATAGCTTTCTTT. Its protein product is CASSSRGGIAFF.

This rearrangement joins TRBV18 to TRBJ2-1, with TRBD2 matching 12 bases. Germline V gene data show CDR1 as KGHSH and CDR2 as LQKENI. The CDR3 has 18 residues. With 1 base clipped from V and 0 bases from J, the junction kept 4 bases outside the gene matches. The CDR3 DNA reads as TGTGCCAGCTCACCACTAACTAGCGGGGGGAGCTCCTACAATGAGCAGTTCTTC. Protein: CASSPLTSGGSSYNEQFF.

A few counts support this clone. The chain employs TRBV18 and TRBJ2-7, with 9 bases lining up with TRBD2. This CDR3 spans 17 amino acids. Germline loops: CDR1 KGHSH, CDR2 LQKENI. V trimming: 4 bases; J trimming: 4 bases; junction bases outside the gene matches: 14. CDR3 in DNA: TGTGCCAGCTCACGAGATCCTGGCGGGGGGGCTTTGTACGAGCAGTACTTC. Residues: CASSRDPGGGALYEQYF.

V usage is TRBV28 and J usage is TRBJ1-2; D is undetermined. CDR3 size: 12 residues. In germline, CDR1 is MDHEN, CDR2 SYDVKM. V lost 3 bases and J lost 8, with 10 bases in between. DNA for the CDR3: TGTGCCAGCAGTTTCGCCCGGGGAGGCTACACCTTC. Translating it yields CASSFARGGYTF.

This chain joins TRBV9 and TRBJ1-2, with a weak D call TRBD1 (5 bases). With 0 bases removed from V and 8 bases from J, the gap between germline ends came to 17 bases. Germline CDR1 is SGDLS and CDR2 is YYNGEE. The CDR3 covers 15 residues. CDR3 in amino acids: CASSVEGVGTKGYTF. In DNA, the CDR3 is TGTGCCAGCAGCGTAGAAGGGGTGGGCACGAAGGGCTACACCTTC.

V gene TRBV5-5 combines with J gene TRBJ2-7; D is possibly TRBD1 (6 bases). CDR1 is SGHKS and CDR2 is YYEKEE in the germline V gene (reference sequence). This CDR3 contains 15 residues. Trimming shortened V by 5 bases and J by 4 bases, and 19 bases separated the two germline ends. DNA for the CDR3: TGTGCCAGCAGTTCGAGGGGGACGAACTCATACGAGCAGTACTTC. Residues: CASSSRGTNSYEQYF. The full variable domain, rest sourced from reference TRBV5-5 and TRBJ2-7, is DAGVTQSPTHLIKTRGQQVTLRCSPISGHKSVSWYQQVLGQGPQFIFQYYEKEERGRGNFPDRFSARQFPNYSSELNVNALLLGDSALYLCASSSRGTNSYEQYFGPGTRLTVT.

This chain joins TRBV9 and TRBJ2-2, with D possibly being TRBD1 (6 bases). V dropped 4 bases and J dropped 6 bases, with 13 bases sitting between them. The CDR3 totals 14 residues. Germline assignment: CDR1 SGDLS and CDR2 YYNGEE. The CDR3 coding sequence is TGTGCCAGCAGCTTCCAGGCAGGGGCCGGGGAGCTGTTTTTT. Protein product: CASSFQAGAGELFF. The whole variable domain, filled in from reference TRBV9 and TRBJ2-2, reads DSGVTQTPKHLITATGQRVTLRCSPRSGDLSVYWYQQSLDQGLQFLIQYYNGEERAKGNILERFSAQQFPDLHSELNLSSLELGDSALYFCASSFQAGAGELFFGEGSRLTVL.

This clone has only a few counts. The chain recombines TRBV19 with TRBJ2-3, with 11 bases aligning to TRBD2. Germline values: CDR1 LNHDA, CDR2 SQIVND (reference sequence). This CDR3 region has 15 residues. The trim removed 8 bases at V and 0 bases at J, leaving 4 bases unmatched. Here the CDR3 reads CASSRLAGSTDTQYF. The CDR3 DNA reads as TGTGCCAGTTCCCGACTAGCGGGGAGCACAGATACGCAGTATTTT.

The rearrangement joins TRBV27 to TRBJ1-6, with TRBD1 identical over 10 bases. There are 16 residues in the CDR3. Per germline, CDR1 MNHEY and CDR2 SMNVEV (reference sequence). V trimming: 5 bases; J trimming: 7 bases; junction bases outside the gene matches: 8. The CDR3 DNA is TGTGCCAGCAGTGCAAGACAGGGGGCACGGAATTCACCCCTCCACTTT. The encoded protein is CASSARQGARNSPLHF.

CDR3 nucleotide sequence: TGTGCCAGCAGCCAAGGGGGGGTCACTGAAGCTTTCTTT. It specifies CASSQGGVTEAFF. This sequence joins TRBV3-1 (or the pseudogene TRBV3-2) and TRBJ1-1; a weak D match, TRBD1 (5 bases). Germline V gene lookup returns CDR1 LGHDT and CDR2 YNNKEL (reference sequence). This CDR3 region has 13 residues. Trimming cost V 1 base and J 4 bases, with 7 bases left between them.

The chain couples TRBV3-1 (or the pseudogene TRBV3-2) to TRBJ1-4; no firm D call. This CDR3 contains 15 residues. Germline CDR1 LGHDT, CDR2 YNNKEL (reference sequence). V was trimmed by 3 bases and J by 4 bases, leaving 12 bases between them. This CDR3 is CASSHSHGLNEKLFF. CDR3 nucleotide sequence: TGTGCCAGCAGCCATTCCCACGGACTTAATGAAAAACTGTTTTTT.

This clone was detected once. The chain links TRBV28 to TRBJ1-1; the D is unclear. V dropped 8 bases and J dropped 1 base, with 8 bases sitting between them. This CDR3 is 12 amino acids long. The germline V gene encodes CDR1 MDHEN and CDR2 SYDVKM. This chain's CDR3 is CASLSQNTEAFF. The DNA for the CDR3 is TGTGCCAGCCTGTCACAGAACACTGAAGCTTTCTTT.

The V call is TRBV9, the J call TRBJ2-2, with TRBD2 matching 13 bases. V gave up 1 base and J gave up 3 bases; unmatched junction bases: 9. Germline-derived CDR1 and CDR2 are SGDLS and YYNGEE. This CDR3 is built from 19 residues. The CDR3 region is CASSVRGGTSGTHTGELFF. The CDR3 nucleotides are TGTGCCAGCAGCGTAAGGGGAGGGACTAGCGGGACACACACCGGGGAGCTGTTTTTT.

The chain employs TRBV6-6 and TRBJ2-7; D perhaps matches TRBD2 (6 bases). This CDR3 spans 16 amino acids. Trimming removed 2 bases from V and 1 base from J, with 15 bases in between. CDR1 is MNHNY, CDR2 SVGAGI, per germline (reference sequence). The CDR3 is CASSYGGTLPSYEQYF. The CDR3 nucleotides read TGTGCCAGCAGTTACGGCGGGACTCTGCCTTCCTACGAGCAGTACTTC.

The chain links TRBV6-2 or TRBV6-3 to TRBJ2-7; 8 bases fit TRBD1. The CDR3 loop spans 15 amino acids. Germline-derived CDR1 and CDR2 are MNHEY and SVGEGT. V was clipped by 4 bases and J by 4 bases; unmatched bases: 9. The CDR3 spells CASSSRGRGRYEQYF. DNA of the CDR3: TGTGCCAGCAGTTCCAGGGGGCGCGGTCGATACGAGCAGTACTTC.